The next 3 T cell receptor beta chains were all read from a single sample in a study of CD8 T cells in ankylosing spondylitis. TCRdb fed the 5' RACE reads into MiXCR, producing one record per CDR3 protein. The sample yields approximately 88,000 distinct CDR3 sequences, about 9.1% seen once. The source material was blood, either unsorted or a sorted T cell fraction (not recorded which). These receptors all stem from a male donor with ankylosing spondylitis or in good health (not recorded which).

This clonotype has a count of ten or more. CDR3 sequence: CSARALSGGYNEQFF. DNA of the CDR3: TGCAGTGCTAGAGCTCTTAGCGGGGGCTACAATGAGCAGTTCTTC. The chain links TRBV20-1 to TRBJ2-1, with 9 bases identical to TRBD2. V gave up 1 base and J gave up 3 bases; unmatched junction bases: 4. The CDR3 totals 15 residues. Germline assignment: CDR1 DFQATT and CDR2 SNEGSKA (reference sequence).

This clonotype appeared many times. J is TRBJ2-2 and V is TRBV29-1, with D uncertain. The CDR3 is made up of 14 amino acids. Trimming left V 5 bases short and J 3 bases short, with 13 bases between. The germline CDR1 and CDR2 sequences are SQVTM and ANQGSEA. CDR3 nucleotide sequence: TGCAGCGTTACGGCTCCCCAGGACACCGGGGAGCTGTTTTTT. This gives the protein CSVTAPQDTGELFF.

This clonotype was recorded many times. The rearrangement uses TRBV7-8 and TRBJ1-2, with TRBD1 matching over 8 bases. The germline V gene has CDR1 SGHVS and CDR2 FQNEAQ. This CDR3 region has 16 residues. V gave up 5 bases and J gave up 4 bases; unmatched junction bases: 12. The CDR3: CASSPTTPGQAYGYTF. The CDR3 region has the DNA TGTGCCAGCAGCCCAACAACTCCGGGACAGGCCTATGGCTACACCTTC.